A single sample gave rise to the 25 T cell receptor beta chains below, sequenced in a study of blood T cells in healthy people across ages (dated by TCRdb to about 2015). Libraries were constructed by 5' RACE. The sequencing machine was an Illumina HiSeq 2500. A second 7 to 11 cycle PCR used a sample-barcoded 5' primer and a J-beta primer mix. The public reads were reprocessed in TCRdb via fastp at Q25 and MiXCR, keeping in-frame beta chains. One record per CDR3 amino acid sequence lists the most common genes and DNA. Recorded for this sample are more than 650,000 distinct CDR3 sequences; approximately 21% of them occurred a single time. The ten largest clones represent roughly 22% of the sample. Sequences were obtained from blood. These receptors originate from a man aged 70-80 years in good health.

This clonotype showed up just a few times. The chain carries TRBV7-2 and TRBJ2-5; D is undetermined. This CDR3 spans 13 amino acids. Germline V lookup: CDR1 SGHTA, CDR2 FQGNSA. V was trimmed by 3 bases and J by 2 bases, leaving 7 bases between them. CDR3 sequence (DNA): TGTGCCAGCAGCTTTAACTTTCAAGAGACCCAGTACTTC. Translation gives CASSFNFQETQYF.

This clonotype appeared a few times. This sequence joins TRBV6-1 and TRBJ2-5; TRBD1 agrees at 7 bases. Germline V gives CDR1 MNHNS, CDR2 SASEGT. The CDR3 totals 17 residues. Germline trimming cut 6 bases from V and 5 bases from J; bases unmatched to any gene: 18. The CDR3 loop reads CASSPQTGFFLMETQYF. As DNA, the CDR3 is TGTGCCAGCAGCCCACAGACAGGGTTTTTTTTAATGGAGACCCAGTACTTC.

This clonotype has a handful of counts. V gene TRBV5-1 combines with J gene TRBJ1-5, with 11 bases identical to TRBD1. Germline trimming cut 7 bases from V and 7 bases from J; bases unmatched to any gene: 7. Germline lookup yields CDR1 SGHRS and CDR2 YFSETQ. The CDR3 runs to 14 residues. This CDR3 is CASGPGTGGQPQHF. The CDR3 coding sequence is TGCGCCAGCGGGCCCGGGACAGGGGGACAGCCCCAGCATTTT.

The CDR3 region has the DNA TGTGCCAGCAGACCCACCCAGCTCCGGGTTCAGTGGACGCAGTATTTT. This codes for CASRPTQLRVQWTQYF. This rearrangement joins TRBV12-3 or TRBV12-4 to TRBJ2-3; D unresolved. Trimming left V 6 bases short and J 9 bases short, with 25 bases between. The CDR3 extends over 16 amino acids.

The V call is TRBV3-1, the J call TRBJ1-2; unclear D gene. Germline-derived CDR1 and CDR2 are LGHDT and YNNKEL (reference sequence). CDR3 length equals 13 residues. Trimming took off 0 bases at V and 8 bases at J, with 10 bases between the two ends. Written as DNA, the CDR3 is TGTGCCAGCAGCCAAGATCGGCGAAGAGGCTACACCTTC. Translation gives CASSQDRRRGYTF.

The table lists this clonotype with a few counts. The chain carries TRBV6-6 and TRBJ2-1; 8 nucleotides align to TRBD2. V lost 4 bases to trimming and J lost 16 bases; unmatched junction nucleotides: 9. The germline CDR1 and CDR2 sequences are MNHNY and SVGAGI (reference sequence). The CDR3 loop spans 12 amino acids. The CDR3 protein is CASSFPGGPVFF. The CDR3 DNA sequence: TGTGCCAGCAGTTTCCCGGGGGGGCCGGTCTTCTTC.

The rearrangement uses TRBV12-3 or TRBV12-4 and TRBJ2-7, with TRBD1 as a possible D gene (6 bases). Trimming cost V 5 bases and J 2 bases, with 19 bases left between them. This CDR3 region has 16 residues. The CDR3 nucleotides are TGTGCCAGCAGTACCAATAACAGGGCCCAAGCCTACGAGCAGTACTTC. Translating it yields CASSTNNRAQAYEQYF.

This clonotype was recorded a few times. J is TRBJ2-7 and V is TRBV18; a possible D gene is TRBD2 (5 bases). V was shortened by 2 bases and J by 6 bases, with 11 bases between the two germline ends. The germline CDR1 and CDR2 sequences are KGHSH and LQKENI. CDR3 length equals 13 residues. The CDR3 sequence is CASSPTGMGEQYV. CDR3 DNA: TGTGCCAGCTCACCAACCGGGATGGGCGAGCAGTACGTC.

This rearrangement joins TRBV9 to TRBJ1-4; D possibly corresponds to TRBD1 (5 bases). Trimming took 0 bases from V and 7 from J, leaving 16 bases between them. The CDR3 is made up of 16 amino acids. Germline V gene lookup returns CDR1 SGDLS and CDR2 YYNGEE. CDR3 region: CASSVESGEWGEKLFF. In DNA, the CDR3 is TGTGCCAGCAGCGTAGAGTCGGGGGAGTGGGGTGAAAAACTGTTTTTT.

At least ten counts were recorded for this clonotype. This chain joins TRBV3-1 and TRBJ1-1; D remains ambiguous. This CDR3 is 13 amino acids long. Trimming removed 4 bases at V and 7 bases at J, with 13 bases between. CDR1 is LGHDT and CDR2 is YNNKEL in the germline V gene (reference sequence). This chain's CDR3 is CASSPGYGSEAFF. The CDR3 region has the DNA TGTGCCAGCAGCCCCGGGTACGGCAGTGAAGCTTTCTTT.

The rearrangement links TRBV29-1 to TRBJ2-7; the match to TRBD1 covers 7 bases. The DNA end lines up better with TRBJ2-5; the J call may be wrong. CDR1 and CDR2 (germline): SQVTM, ANQGSEA. The CDR3 sequence is 13 residues long. The CDR3 sequence: CSETGQLQETQYF. CDR3 bases: TGCAGCGAAACGGGACAGCTTCAAGAGACCCAGTACTTC.

This chain connects TRBV12-3 or TRBV12-4 to TRBJ1-5, with 9 bases aligning to TRBD1. The CDR3 totals 15 residues. The junction had 5 bases not matched to a gene; V was cut back by 6 bases and J by 2 bases. The CDR3 spells CASRRTGAGNQPQHF. CDR3 DNA: TGTGCCAGCAGAAGGACAGGGGCCGGCAATCAGCCCCAGCATTTT.

This clonotype was recorded at least ten times. The V call is TRBV2, the J call TRBJ2-3; no reliable D call. Trimming shortened V by 4 bases and J by 4 bases, and 0 bases separated the two germline ends. The CDR3 has 10 amino acids. In germline, CDR1 is SNHLY, CDR2 FYNNEI. CDR3 DNA: TGTGCCAGCAGTGCAGATACGCAGTATTTT. Its protein product is CASSADTQYF.

Only a few counts were recorded for this clonotype. A junction boundary mismatches the germline segment, possibly from a read error. The CDR3 loop reads CASSLGRGGNTEAFF. CDR3 coding DNA: TGTGCCAGCAGTTTAGGGAGGGGGGGGAACACTGAAGCTTTCTTT. The V call is TRBV7-8, the J call TRBJ1-1, with a weak D call TRBD1 (6 bases). Germline lookup yields CDR1 SGHVS and CDR2 FQNEAQ. The CDR3 extends over 15 amino acids.

This clonotype was counted between two and nine times. This chain connects TRBV5-1 to TRBJ2-7; D gene uncertain. CDR1 is SGHRS, CDR2 YFSETQ, per germline. The V gene lost 4 bases and the J gene lost 3 bases, with 17 bases spanning the gap. The CDR3 is 15 residues long. CDR3 nucleotides: TGCGCCAGCAGCCTGGAATGGAATCCCAGCTACGAGCAGTACTTC. Its protein product is CASSLEWNPSYEQYF. Variable domain in full (rest from reference TRBV5-1 and TRBJ2-7): KAGVTQTPRYLIKTRGQQVTLSCSPISGHRSVSWYQQTPGQGLQFLFEYFSETQRNKGNFPGRFSGRQFSNSRSEMNVSTLELGDSALYLCASSLEWNPSYEQYFGPGTRLTVT.

This clonotype appeared a few times. V is TRBV20-1 and J is TRBJ2-3; the D call may be TRBD1 or TRBD2 (5 bases each). Germline V lookup: CDR1 DFQATT, CDR2 SNEGSKA (reference sequence). The CDR3 is 14 amino acids. Deletions cut 5 bases from V and 8 bases from J, with 20 bases between. The CDR3 coding sequence is TGCAGTGCTGGATTGACAGCGGCCGGGGCTACGCAGTATTTT. Translating it yields CSAGLTAAGATQYF.

J is TRBJ1-5 and V is TRBV7-8; perhaps TRBD1 as D (6 bases). This CDR3 has 15 amino acids. The germline V gene encodes CDR1 SGHVS and CDR2 FQNEAQ. The ends were cut back, 5 bases at V and 0 bases at J, with 11 bases in the middle. CDR3 bases: TGTGCCAGCAGCCGCAGGGGATATAGCAATCAGCCCCAGCATTTT. It yields the protein CASSRRGYSNQPQHF.

This clonotype was recorded a few times. The chain recombines TRBV18 with TRBJ2-3; no clear D. CDR3 length equals 12 residues. The germline V gene encodes CDR1 KGHSH and CDR2 LQKENI. The V gene lost 6 bases and the J gene lost 11 bases, with 15 bases spanning the gap. CDR3 sequence: CASSLQDGLQYF. The CDR3 coding sequence is TGTGCCAGCTCCCTTCAGGACGGCCTGCAGTATTTT.

This clonotype came up a few times. The rearrangement joins TRBV2 to TRBJ2-2; tentatively, D is TRBD1 (5 bases). The CDR3 extends over 14 amino acids. Germline lookup yields CDR1 SNHLY and CDR2 FYNNEI. Trimming shortened V by 10 bases and J by 1 base, and 13 bases separated the two germline ends. The CDR3 DNA reads TGTGCCACCCTGAGGACACAGAACACCGGGGAGCTGTTTTTT. Translation gives CATLRTQNTGELFF.

The rearrangement joins TRBV29-1 to TRBJ2-5, with D perhaps matching TRBD1 (5 bases). CDR1 is SQVTM, CDR2 ANQGSEA, per germline. The germline V and J ends were trimmed by 5 bases and 2 bases, with 9 bases remaining between them. The CDR3 is 12 residues long. CDR3 bases: TGCAGCGTTTACAAGGGGCAAGAGACCCAGTACTTC. It specifies CSVYKGQETQYF.

This clonotype has a handful of counts. This chain links TRBV5-5 with TRBJ2-6; D is possibly TRBD2 (5 bases). Germline V gene lookup returns CDR1 SGHKS and CDR2 YYEKEE (reference sequence). The CDR3 extends over 17 amino acids. V was trimmed by 0 bases and J by 0 bases, leaving 10 bases between them. CDR3 bases: TGTGCCAGCAGCTTGGCCAACGGGGTCTCTGGGGCCAACGTCCTGACTTTC. Translating gives CASSLANGVSGANVLTF.

In its sample, this clonotype was seen a few times. V and J are TRBV7-2 and TRBJ1-1, with D possibly being TRBD1 (6 bases). CDR1 is SGHTA, CDR2 FQGNSA, per germline. Trimming took 11 bases from V and 4 from J, leaving 17 bases between them. This CDR3 has 13 residues. CDR3 DNA: TGTGCCGGAAAGGGGAGGACAGCCACTGAAGCTTTCTTT. Translating gives CAGKGRTATEAFF.

The rearrangement joins TRBV5-1 to TRBJ1-2; D is unclear. The CDR3 covers 13 residues. Germline lookup yields CDR1 SGHRS and CDR2 YFSETQ. V dropped 0 bases and J dropped 6 bases, with 9 bases sitting between them. The CDR3 DNA is TGCGCCAGCAGCTTGGTCGGGGAGAATGGCTACACCTTC. Its translation is CASSLVGENGYTF.

The rearrangement links TRBV18 to TRBJ2-3; TRBD2 agrees at 11 bases. CDR1 and CDR2 from the germline V gene are KGHSH and LQKENI. CDR3 length: 16 residues. The trim removed 2 bases at V and 2 bases at J, leaving 3 bases unmatched. Here the CDR3 DNA reads TGTGCCAGCTCACCAACTAGCGGGGGAGTCACAGATACGCAGTATTTT. It codes for CASSPTSGGVTDTQYF.

This clonotype was detected a few times. The rearrangement uses TRBV6-1 and TRBJ2-7; D unclear. Germline CDR1 and CDR2: MNHNS and SASEGT. V was shortened by 4 bases and J by 3 bases, with 10 bases between the two germline ends. The CDR3 loop spans 13 amino acids. CDR3 bases: TGTGCCAGCAGTGGATCACCCTACTACGAGCAGTACGTC. It is translated as CASSGSPYYEQYV.